Below are 14 T cell receptor beta chains sequenced from a single sample in a study of CXCR3-negative and CXCR3-positive naive CD8 T cells. The authors made the TRB cDNA libraries by 5' RACE using UMI labels. TCRdb reprocessed the 5' RACE reads, keeping one entry per CDR3 protein, no DNA. The data include 130,000 or so distinct CDR3 sequences; the top ten clones carry less than 0.3%. The sequenced sample consisted of naive CXCR3- CD8+ T cells from blood. As to subset: CD45RO-CCR7+CD27+CD95- naive CD8+ T cells lacking CXCR3 (TNR3-). The receptors come from a human donor in good health. Some clones in this sample may be carry-over from other donors' samples.

The CDR3 reads CSARDTASGSYNEQFF. The chain has TRBV20-1 and TRBJ2-1. The CDR3 length is 16 residues. The germline V gene has CDR1 DFQATT and CDR2 SNEGSKA (reference sequence).

The chain recombines TRBV7-9 with TRBJ1-1; checking the TCRdb D call of TRBD1 is not possible without DNA. Germline V gives CDR1 SEHNR, CDR2 FQNEAQ (reference sequence). The CDR3 length is 14 residues. This chain's CDR3 is CASAESGSNTEAFF.

The chain has TRBV2 and TRBJ2-2; TCRdb proposes TRBD2, but this gene call is untestable without DNA. This CDR3 comprises 17 residues. CDR1 SNHLY and CDR2 FYNNEI come from the germline V gene. CDR3 sequence: CASSEVAGWSNTGELFF.

The chain links TRBV20-1 to TRBJ2-5; TCRdb lists TRBD2, though no DNA is available to test this call. Germline CDR1 reads DFQATT; CDR2 reads SNEGSKA (reference sequence). The CDR3 has 14 residues. The CDR3 sequence: CSAIRLGDGETQYF.

The chain has TRBV29-1 and TRBJ2-5; without DNA, the TCRdb call of TRBD1 cannot be checked. CDR3 length equals 14 residues. From germline, CDR1 is SQVTM and CDR2 ANQGSEA. This CDR3 is CSVEGPQGLKTQYF.

The chain joins TRBV12-3 or TRBV12-4 to TRBJ1-1. This CDR3 is built from 14 residues. The CDR3 region is CASSSQIKNTEAFF.

The chain's CDR3 is CASSQSQGLAGTDTQYF. The chain has TRBV4-1 and TRBJ2-3; lacking DNA, the TRBD2 call made by TCRdb goes unchecked. The CDR3 has 17 residues. Germline assignment: CDR1 MGHRA and CDR2 YSYEKL.

The chain joins TRBV28 to TRBJ2-1; TCRdb lists TRBD1, though no DNA is available to test this call. The CDR3 length is 15 residues. Per the germline V gene, CDR1 is MDHEN and CDR2 is SYDVKM. The CDR3 here is CASSGDRGKGVEQFF.

The chain employs TRBV15 and TRBJ2-3; TCRdb lists TRBD2, though no DNA is available to test this call. From germline, CDR1 is LNHNV and CDR2 YYDKDF (reference sequence). The CDR3 loop spans 15 amino acids. CDR3 region: CATSVLAGATDTQYF.

The chain has TRBV5-1 and TRBJ2-5; TCRdb's D call, TRBD2, is unchecked because there is no DNA. Looked up from germline, CDR1 is SGHRS and CDR2 is YFSETQ. The CDR3 runs to 14 residues. This CDR3 is CASRESPDQETQYF.

The V gene is TRBV7-2, the J gene TRBJ2-7; there is no DNA to check the TCRdb D call of TRBD1. The CDR3 contains 17 residues. Germline V CDR1 and CDR2: SGHTA, FQGNSA. The chain's CDR3 is CASSLGLQGTLSYEQYF.

The CDR3 is CASSDSSETRDTYNEQFF. The chain uses TRBV2 and TRBJ2-1. The CDR3 is 18 residues long. Germline V lookup: CDR1 SNHLY, CDR2 FYNNEI.

V gene TRBV30 combines with J gene TRBJ2-1. The germline gives CDR1 GTSNPN, CDR2 SVGIG (reference sequence). The CDR3 contains 11 residues. The chain's CDR3 is CAWSDGVEQFF.

This chain links TRBV7-9 with TRBJ2-3; without DNA, the TCRdb call of TRBD1 cannot be checked. CDR1 is SEHNR and CDR2 is FQNEAQ in the germline V gene (reference sequence). The CDR3 covers 15 residues. The CDR3 region is CASSLFDGDADTQYF.